The 7 T cell receptor beta chains in this list originate from one sample, sequenced in a study of blood T cell repertoires in COVID-19. Method: immunoSEQ multiplex PCR; TCRdb's copy keeps in-frame clones and lacks some. The sample contains 70,000 to 90,000 clones, more than 60% of which appear only once. The source material was peripheral blood. These receptors were collected from a human donor in a cohort sampled during active COVID-19.

This clone was counted a few times. The rearrangement uses TRBV5-4 and TRBJ1-2, with unresolved D. Germline CDR1 SGHNT, CDR2 YYREEE (reference sequence). Trimming took off 4 bases at V and 5 bases at J, with 21 bases between the two ends. The CDR3 covers 16 residues. The CDR3 is CASSPSMARAAYGYTF. The CDR3 nucleotides read TGTGCCAGCAGCCCCTCAATGGCGCGGGCAGCATATGGCTACACCTTC.

This chain links TRBV7-3 with TRBJ1-1; D gene ambiguous. Germline values: CDR1 SGHTA, CDR2 FQGTGA. Trimming pared 0 bases from V and 4 bases from J, leaving 12 bases between. The CDR3 loop spans 15 amino acids. The CDR3 DNA follows: TGTGCCAGCAGCTTAACGCCCCTCCGGGTCACTGAAGCTTTCTTT. Protein sequence: CASSLTPLRVTEAFF.

The chain uses TRBV5-1 and TRBJ2-3; D ambiguous. V lost 7 bases and J lost 2, with 8 bases in between. The CDR3 spans 12 residues. Germline V gene sequence: CDR1 SGHRS, CDR2 YFSETQ. CDR3 nucleotide sequence: TGCGCCAGCCAGACTGACACAGATACGCAGTATTTT. Amino acid sequence: CASQTDTDTQYF.

The V gene is TRBV9, the J gene TRBJ2-2; TRBD2 might be the D (6 bases). CDR1 is SGDLS, CDR2 YYNGEE, per germline. Deletions cut 0 bases from V and 7 bases from J, with 16 bases between. The CDR3 consists of 16 residues. In DNA form, the CDR3 reads TGTGCCAGCAGCGTAGGGCGGGGAAGCAACGGCGGGGAGCTGTTTTTT. This gives the protein CASSVGRGSNGGELFF. The full variable domain, in which reference TRBV9 and TRBJ2-2 provide the parts outside the CDR3, is DSGVTQTPKHLITATGQRVTLRCSPRSGDLSVYWYQQSLDQGLQFLIQYYNGEERAKGNILERFSAQQFPDLHSELNLSSLELGDSALYFCASSVGRGSNGGELFFGEGSRLTVL.

This clone is medium-sized. The rearrangement uses TRBV9 and TRBJ2-1; a weak D match, TRBD2 (5 bases). V dropped 0 bases and J dropped 5 bases, with 9 bases sitting between them. This CDR3 region has 14 residues. Germline V gene lookup returns CDR1 SGDLS and CDR2 YYNGEE. The CDR3 region is CASSVGLADNEQFF. CDR3 nucleotides: TGTGCCAGCAGCGTAGGCCTAGCCGACAATGAGCAGTTCTTC.

The chain couples TRBV21-1 to TRBJ1-5; no DNA check was done on the table's D call, TRBD1. TRBV21-1 represents a pseudogene. The CDR3 is made up of 16 amino acids. CDR3 DNA: TGTGCCAGCAGCTCCCAGCGGGACAGGGGGTATCAGCCCCAGCATTTT. This sequence encodes CASSSQRDRGYQPQHF.

This clone appeared once. The chain combines TRBV2 with TRBJ2-5, with D tentatively TRBD1 (6 bases). Trimming cost V 5 bases and J 5 bases, with 6 bases left between them. The CDR3 loop spans 11 amino acids. CDR1 is SNHLY and CDR2 is FYNNEI in the germline V gene. In DNA, the CDR3 is TGTGCCAGCAGTCAGGGGGAGACCCAGTACTTC. It yields the protein CASSQGETQYF.